A single sample is the source of the 18 T cell receptor beta chains below, sequenced in a study of blood T cells in healthy people across ages. Primed by a sample-barcoded 5' primer and a J-beta primer mix, a second PCR proceeded for about 7 to 12 cycles. TCRdb re-called the 5' RACE reads with MiXCR, one entry per CDR3 protein. The data show around 700,000 distinct CDR3 sequences, with 25% seen just once and 9.4% held by the top ten. These sequences were also reported in another study, on T cells of mothers and their children.

Sequencing was done on a sample of blood. These TCRs come from a boy aged 10-17 years in good health.

The genes are TRBV6-5 and TRBJ2-7; D perhaps matches TRBD2 (5 bases). The CDR3 extends over 11 amino acids. V gave up 6 bases and J gave up 2 bases, with 5 bases separating them. Germline assignment: CDR1 MNHEY and CDR2 SVGAGI. The CDR3 protein is CASRTTYEQYF. In DNA form, the CDR3 reads TGTGCCAGCAGGACTACCTACGAGCAGTACTTC.

This clonotype was counted only a few times. The V call is TRBV7-6, the J call TRBJ2-1, with D perhaps matching TRBD1 (6 bases). V lost 9 bases and J 3 bases, leaving 12 bases between the germline ends. Germline CDR1 SGHVS, CDR2 FNYEAQ. The CDR3 is 13 amino acids. CDR3 bases: TGTGCCAGTGGGGGCAGCCACTACAATGAGCAGTTCTTC. As protein: CASGGSHYNEQFF.

V gene TRBV6-1 combines with J gene TRBJ1-5; D gene uncertain. Germline V gene sequence: CDR1 MNHNS, CDR2 SASEGT. With 7 bases removed from V and 7 bases from J, the gap between germline ends came to 14 bases. The CDR3 length is 13 residues. The CDR3 nucleotides read TGTGCCAGCACCCTAGAGGGTATCCAGCCCCAGCATTTT. Translating gives CASTLEGIQPQHF.

This clonotype turned up a few times. V is TRBV7-2 and J is TRBJ1-1, with D hard to call. V lost 2 bases and J 3 bases, leaving 10 bases between the germline ends. The CDR3 is 14 residues long. Germline V gives CDR1 SGHTA, CDR2 FQGNSA. This chain's CDR3 is CASSLRLGDTEAFF. The CDR3 DNA sequence: TGTGCCAGCAGCTTACGTTTGGGAGACACTGAAGCTTTCTTT.

This clonotype was seen a handful of times. The chain employs TRBV5-1 and TRBJ1-5, with 9 bases fitting TRBD1. V was pared by 0 bases and J by 7 bases, with 2 bases of the junction left unmatched. The CDR3 is 14 amino acids. Germline V lookup: CDR1 SGHRS, CDR2 YFSETQ. CDR3 coding DNA: TGCGCCAGCAGCTTGGTTGGGACAGGGCAGCCCCAGCATTTT. It translates to CASSLVGTGQPQHF.

This clonotype has only a few counts. V gene TRBV11-1 combines with J gene TRBJ1-2, with 10 bases lining up with TRBD1. The CDR3 has 17 amino acids. Germline CDR1 SGHAT, CDR2 FQDESV (reference sequence). J was trimmed by 4 bases and V by 5 bases; bases with no gene match: 13. The CDR3 DNA reads TGTGCCAGCAGCCTGCGGGACAGGGGAGGGCCAATCTATGGCTACACCTTC. As protein: CASSLRDRGGPIYGYTF.

V and J are TRBV12-3 or TRBV12-4 and TRBJ1-2; TRBD1 is a possible D gene (6 bases). The CDR3 totals 15 residues. Trimming pared 0 bases from V and 2 bases from J, leaving 10 bases between. The CDR3 protein is CASSLAQGSNYGYTF. The CDR3 DNA reads as TGTGCCAGCAGTTTAGCCCAGGGGTCCAACTATGGCTACACCTTC.

This chain joins TRBV21-1 and TRBJ1-5; TRBD1 reflects the table's D call only, with no check against the DNA. TRBV21-1 is a pseudogene. The CDR3 has 16 residues. DNA of the CDR3: TGTGCCAGCAGCAAAGCCGCAGGGGAGGACAATCAGCCCCAGCATTTT. It specifies CASSKAAGEDNQPQHF.

This clonotype has more than one count but fewer than ten. V usage is TRBV12-3 or TRBV12-4 and J usage is TRBJ2-7; D is undetermined. Between the trimmed V and J ends, which lost 4 bases and 4 bases, there was a span of 14 bases. CDR3 length: 14 amino acids. The CDR3 region is CASSSAAPDYEQYF. CDR3 nucleotide sequence: TGTGCCAGCAGTTCAGCAGCCCCAGATTACGAGCAGTACTTC.

The chain employs TRBV5-1 and TRBJ2-7; no clear D gene. V was pared by 2 bases and J by 3 bases, with 15 bases between. The CDR3 is made up of 15 amino acids. The germline V gene has CDR1 SGHRS and CDR2 YFSETQ. For the CDR3, the DNA is TGCGCCAGCAGCTTTATGTCAAACTATGACTACGAGCAGTACTTC. Encoded protein: CASSFMSNYDYEQYF.

This clonotype was recorded at least ten times. J is TRBJ1-2 and V is TRBV9, with TRBD1 matching over 12 bases. V lost 4 bases and J lost 4; bases outside the gene matches: 5. Germline CDR1 is SGDLS and CDR2 is YYNGEE. This CDR3 comprises 15 residues. CDR3 region: CASSPGTGGGYGYTF. CDR3 nucleotides: TGTGCCAGCAGCCCCGGGACAGGGGGCGGCTATGGCTACACCTTC.

This clonotype appeared a few times. The chain carries TRBV3-1 and TRBJ2-7; D is possibly TRBD2 (6 bases). V lost 5 bases and J lost 2, with 13 bases in between. CDR1 is LGHDT and CDR2 is YNNKEL in the germline V gene (reference sequence). The CDR3 sequence is 14 residues long. CDR3 sequence reads: CASSNAGTTYEQYF. The CDR3 DNA follows: TGTGCCAGCAGCAACGCGGGGACCACCTACGAGCAGTACTTC.

This chain links TRBV28 with TRBJ2-2; D gene unclear. Per germline, CDR1 MDHEN and CDR2 SYDVKM. The CDR3 is 15 residues long. V lost 1 base, J lost 0 bases, and 6 bases lay in between. The CDR3 reads CASSLSQANTGELFF. The CDR3 DNA follows: TGTGCCAGCAGTTTATCTCAGGCGAACACCGGGGAGCTGTTTTTT.

This chain uses TRBV3-1 with TRBJ2-5, with 10 nucleotides matching TRBD1. Trimming cost V 4 bases and J 1 base; bases outside gene matches: 9. Germline CDR1 is LGHDT and CDR2 is YNNKEL (reference sequence). The CDR3 runs 17 residues. DNA for the CDR3: TGTGCCAGCAGCCCCTTGGACAGGGGGTCCCTCCAAGAGACCCAGTACTTC. This sequence encodes CASSPLDRGSLQETQYF.

CDR3 bases: TGCGCCAGCAGCCCCTATTGGGGTGAAGCTTTCTTT. Translation: CASSPYWGEAFF. The rearrangement links TRBV5-1 to TRBJ1-1; D unresolved. CDR1 SGHRS and CDR2 YFSETQ come from the germline V gene. Trimming removed 4 bases from V and 7 bases from J, with 11 bases in between. The CDR3 totals 12 residues. Together with reference TRBV5-1 and TRBJ1-1, the CDR3 gives the full variable domain: KAGVTQTPRYLIKTRGQQVTLSCSPISGHRSVSWYQQTPGQGLQFLFEYFSETQRNKGNFPGRFSGRQFSNSRSEMNVSTLELGDSALYLCASSPYWGEAFFGQGTRLTVV.

V and J are TRBV21-1 and TRBJ2-5. The J call may be faulty, since TRBJ2-7 better matches the DNA end. TRBV21-1 is termed a pseudogene. The CDR3 sequence is 13 residues long. The CDR3 DNA reads TGTGCCAGCAGCAAAGAGACCTTCTACGAGCAGTACTTC. It translates to CASSKETFYEQYF.

The J gene is TRBJ1-4, the V gene TRBV5-1, with 7 bases identical to TRBD1. CDR1 and CDR2 (germline): SGHRS, YFSETQ. The V and J ends lost 0 bases and 5 bases, in that order; junction bases with no gene match: 4. The CDR3 consists of 15 residues. CDR3: CASSLVPGGNEKLFF. CDR3 sequence (DNA): TGCGCCAGCAGCTTGGTCCCAGGGGGAAATGAAAAACTGTTTTTT.

This clonotype was picked up many times. V is TRBV29-1 and J is TRBJ2-7; 9 nucleotides agree with TRBD1. In germline, CDR1 is SQVTM, CDR2 ANQGSEA. The CDR3 consists of 14 residues. V shed 3 bases, J shed 2 bases, and the junction held 5 bases outside the gene matches. The CDR3 loop is CSVEEGTGTYEQYF. CDR3 coding DNA: TGCAGCGTTGAGGAGGGGACAGGGACCTACGAGCAGTACTTC.